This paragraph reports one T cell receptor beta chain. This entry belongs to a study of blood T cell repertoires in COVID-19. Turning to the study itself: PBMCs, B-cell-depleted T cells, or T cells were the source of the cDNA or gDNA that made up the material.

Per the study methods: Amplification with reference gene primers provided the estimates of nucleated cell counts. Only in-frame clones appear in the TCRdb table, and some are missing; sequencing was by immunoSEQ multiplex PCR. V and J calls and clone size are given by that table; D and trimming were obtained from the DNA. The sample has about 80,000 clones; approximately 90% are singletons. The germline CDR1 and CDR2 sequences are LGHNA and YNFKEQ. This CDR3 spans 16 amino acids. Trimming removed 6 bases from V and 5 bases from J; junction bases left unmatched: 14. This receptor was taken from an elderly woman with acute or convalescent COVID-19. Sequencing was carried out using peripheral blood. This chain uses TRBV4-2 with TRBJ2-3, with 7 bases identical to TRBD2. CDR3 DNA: TGTGCCAGCAGTGGGGTGGGAGGGAGTAGCGGAGATACGCAGTATTTT. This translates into CASSGVGGSSGDTQYF.